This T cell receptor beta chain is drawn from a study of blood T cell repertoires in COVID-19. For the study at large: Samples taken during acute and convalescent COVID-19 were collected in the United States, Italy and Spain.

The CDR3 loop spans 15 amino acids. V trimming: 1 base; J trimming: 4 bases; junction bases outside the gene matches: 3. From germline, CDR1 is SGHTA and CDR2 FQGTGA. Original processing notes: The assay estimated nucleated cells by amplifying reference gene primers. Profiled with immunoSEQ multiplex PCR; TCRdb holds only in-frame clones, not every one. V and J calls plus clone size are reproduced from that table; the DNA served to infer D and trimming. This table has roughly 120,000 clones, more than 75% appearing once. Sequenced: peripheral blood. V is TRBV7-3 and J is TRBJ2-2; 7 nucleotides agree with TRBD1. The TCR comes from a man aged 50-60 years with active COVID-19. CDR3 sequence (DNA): TGTGCCAGCAGCTTAAATCCAGGGGGCACCGGGGAGCTGTTTTTT. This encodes CASSLNPGGTGELFF.